Below are 27 T cell receptor beta chains sequenced from a single sample in a study of shared clonotypes between healthy human individuals. CD45RO-negative, CCR7-positively selected cells formed the naive CD8 fraction, excluding terminally differentiated effector memory CD45RA+ cells. Generated by immunoSEQ multiplex PCR, the TCRdb table keeps only in-frame clones and is missing some. The profile shows some 2 million clones, 85% to 95% of them singletons. Sequencing was done on a sample of naive CD8+ T cells sorted from blood. The receptor source for this set is a man younger than 35 in good health.

The chain joins TRBV9 to TRBJ1-1; maybe TRBD1 (6 bases). Germline assignment: CDR1 SGDLS and CDR2 YYNGEE. The CDR3 extends over 13 amino acids. V gave up 4 bases and J gave up 8 bases, with 15 bases separating them. The CDR3 protein is CASSRDGRGEAFF. The CDR3 DNA reads as TGTGCCAGCAGCCGGGACGGAAGGGGGGAAGCTTTCTTT.

The chain uses TRBV9 and TRBJ2-2; 7 nucleotides align to TRBD2. The CDR3 is made up of 16 amino acids. Trimming at V came to 0 bases and at J to 4 bases, leaving 6 bases not matched to a gene. Per the germline V gene, CDR1 is SGDLS and CDR2 is YYNGEE. The CDR3 DNA reads as TGTGCCAGCAGCGTAGATGGCGGGGGAGGCACCGGGGAGCTGTTTTTT. This translates into CASSVDGGGGTGELFF.

The gene calls are TRBV6-6 and TRBJ1-1; D remains unclear. This CDR3 comprises 13 residues. Germline assignment: CDR1 MNHNY and CDR2 SVGAGI (reference sequence). Trimming pared 4 bases from V and 3 bases from J, leaving 9 bases between. The CDR3 sequence: CASSSFAYTEAFF. The CDR3 DNA reads TGTGCCAGCAGTTCTTTTGCCTACACTGAAGCTTTCTTT.

The rearrangement links TRBV6-5 to TRBJ1-6; D is possibly TRBD1 (5 bases). Trimming took 6 bases from V and 10 from J, leaving 13 bases between them. CDR3 length: 13 amino acids. CDR1 and CDR2 from the germline V gene are MNHEY and SVGAGI. This CDR3 is CASSRDLGSPLHF. The CDR3 DNA reads as TGTGCCAGCAGCAGGGATTTGGGCTCACCCCTCCACTTT.

The chain has TRBV27 and TRBJ2-1; possibly TRBD2 for D (6 bases). Per the germline V gene, CDR1 is MNHEY and CDR2 is SMNVEV (reference sequence). This CDR3 spans 14 amino acids. The V end was cut by 5 bases, the J end by 5 bases, with 13 bases between. CDR3 nucleotides: TGTGCCAGCAGTCCTGGGACTGCAAACAATGAGCAGTTCTTC. Its protein is CASSPGTANNEQFF.

For the CDR3, the DNA is TGTGCCAGCAGCTCGGACAGGGGGACAGATACGCAGTATTTT. This sequence encodes CASSSDRGTDTQYF. This rearrangement joins TRBV11-2 to TRBJ2-3; TRBD1 matches 10 bases. Germline lookup yields CDR1 SGHAT and CDR2 FQNNGV. With 4 bases clipped from V and 3 bases from J, the junction kept 1 base outside the gene matches. The CDR3 is made up of 14 amino acids. The whole variable domain, filled in from reference TRBV11-2 and TRBJ2-3, reads EAGVAQSPRYKIIEKRQSVAFWCNPISGHATLYWYQQILGQGPKLLIQFQNNGVVDDSQLPKDRFSAERLKGVDSTLKIQPAKLEDSAVYLCASSSDRGTDTQYFGPGTRLTVL.

As for this clone: One end of the junction is discordant with germline, which a read error may explain. The DNA for the CDR3 is TGCGCCAGCAGCCAACCCGGGACAGGGGACCCAGGGGACTTC. This codes for CASSQPGTGDPGDF. V usage is TRBV4-1 and J usage is TRBJ2-7; TRBD1 matches at 10 bases. Germline V gives CDR1 MGHRA, CDR2 YSYEKL. The CDR3 contains 14 residues.

In regard to this clone: Other DNA variants within this sample encode the same CDR3. This chain joins TRBV27 and TRBJ1-1; no reliable D call. Germline V CDR1 and CDR2: MNHEY, SMNVEV (reference sequence). There are 13 residues in the CDR3. The germline V and J ends were trimmed by 1 base and 4 bases, with 7 bases remaining between them. Written as DNA, the CDR3 is TGTGCCAGCAGTTTATATCGGGGCACTGAAGCTTTCTTT. Residues: CASSLYRGTEAFF.

The chain employs TRBV19 and TRBJ2-7; TRBD1 aligns across 9 bases. This CDR3 has 12 residues. The ends lost 9 bases at V and 3 bases at J; junction bases unmatched: 3. CDR1 is LNHDA and CDR2 is SQIVND in the germline V gene (reference sequence). The CDR3 coding sequence is TGTGCCAGCAGGGACAGGGACTACGAGCAGTACTTC. As protein: CASRDRDYEQYF.

V and J are TRBV11-2 and TRBJ2-1; D is perhaps TRBD1 (5 bases). Germline lookup yields CDR1 SGHAT and CDR2 FQNNGV. CDR3 length: 15 amino acids. Between the trimmed V and J ends, which lost 5 bases and 2 bases, there was a span of 13 bases. The CDR3 spells CASSVLRGPYNEQFF. DNA for the CDR3: TGTGCCAGCAGCGTCTTAAGGGGCCCCTACAATGAGCAGTTCTTC.

The V and J genes are TRBV2 and TRBJ2-2; D gene uncertain. The CDR3 spans 18 residues. Per the germline V gene, CDR1 is SNHLY and CDR2 is FYNNEI. V was cut by 10 bases and J by 6 bases, with 30 bases left in between. Written as DNA, the CDR3 is TGTGCCACGGGTTATTCCTTGGGGATTGTTACAATAGCCGGGGAGCTGTTTTTT. Its translation is CATGYSLGIVTIAGELFF.

With respect to this clone: Compared with germline, one end of the junction differs, possibly owing to a read error. This chain links TRBV9 with TRBJ1-2, with 10 positions matching TRBD1. The length of the CDR3 is 14 residues. Germline V gene sequence: CDR1 SGDLS, CDR2 YYNGEE. CDR3 sequence: CTSSVGTGDGRYTF. The CDR3 DNA reads as TGTACCAGCAGCGTAGGGACAGGGGACGGACGCTACACCTTC.

The rearrangement links TRBV4-1 to TRBJ2-1; 7 bases are a match to TRBD1. Germline assignment: CDR1 MGHRA and CDR2 YSYEKL. The CDR3 length is 16 residues. V was clipped by 3 bases and J by 3 bases; unmatched bases: 8. This CDR3 is CASSHITGDRYNEQFF. CDR3 in DNA: TGCGCCAGCAGCCACATAACAGGGGACCGCTACAATGAGCAGTTCTTC.

This rearrangement joins TRBV7-8 to TRBJ2-7, with TRBD1 identical over 7 bases. The germline V gene has CDR1 SGHVS and CDR2 FQNEAQ. The CDR3 runs to 15 residues. The trim removed 4 bases at V and 0 bases at J, leaving 6 bases unmatched. The CDR3 protein is CASSSQQGPSYEQYF. CDR3 DNA sequence: TGTGCCAGCAGCTCCCAACAGGGGCCCTCCTACGAGCAGTACTTC.

This rearrangement joins TRBV30 to TRBJ1-6, with D possibly matching TRBD1 (5 bases). The length of the CDR3 is 14 residues. Trimming stripped 3 bases from V and 8 bases from J, with 14 bases between. CDR1 is GTSNPN, CDR2 SVGIG, per germline (reference sequence). The CDR3 DNA follows: TGTGCCTGGAGCGCGGGTACAGGTTATTCACCCCTCCACTTT. It is translated as CAWSAGTGYSPLHF.

The rearrangement links TRBV5-6 to TRBJ2-1; D gene uncertain. The CDR3 totals 11 residues. In germline, CDR1 is SGHDT, CDR2 YYEEEE. Deletions cut 1 base from V and 7 bases from J, with 3 bases between. CDR3 DNA: TGTGCCAGCAGCTTGACGAATGAGCAGTTCTTC. This sequence encodes CASSLTNEQFF.

The chain employs TRBV6-1 and TRBJ1-4; 11 positions agree with TRBD1. Germline-derived CDR1 and CDR2 are MNHNS and SASEGT. Trimming cost V 3 bases and J 6 bases; bases outside gene matches: 6. The CDR3 length is 16 residues. The CDR3 DNA follows: TGTGCCAGCAGTGATAGGACAGGGGGCGTCGATGAAAAACTGTTTTTT. Translation: CASSDRTGGVDEKLFF.

The chain employs TRBV11-2 and TRBJ2-7; a possible D gene is TRBD2 (6 bases). With 5 bases removed from V and 3 bases from J, the gap between germline ends came to 17 bases. CDR1 and CDR2 from the germline V gene are SGHAT and FQNNGV. The CDR3 is made up of 15 amino acids. The CDR3 loop reads CASSPPGLHIYEQYF. The CDR3, as DNA: TGTGCCAGCAGCCCCCCGGGACTGCACATCTACGAGCAGTACTTC.

The chain carries TRBV6-5 and TRBJ2-2, with TRBD1 identical over 7 bases. V shed 6 bases and J 6 bases; nucleotides not matched to a gene: 4. Germline V gene lookup returns CDR1 MNHEY and CDR2 SVGAGI. The CDR3 is 13 residues long. The CDR3 sequence is CASREGTAGELFF. The DNA for the CDR3 is TGTGCCAGCAGAGAAGGGACAGCCGGGGAGCTGTTTTTT.

The rearrangement joins TRBV4-3 to TRBJ2-2; weak D call: TRBD1 (5 bases). V lost 0 bases and J lost 7, with 15 bases in between. CDR1 is LGHNA, CDR2 YSLEER, per germline. The CDR3 is 16 residues long. CDR3 sequence: CASSQDSRAPGGELFF. CDR3 nucleotide sequence: TGCGCCAGCAGCCAAGATAGCAGGGCCCCCGGCGGGGAGCTGTTTTTT.

Of note for this clone: The same CDR3 can be traced to other DNA sequences in this sample. This sequence joins TRBV9 and TRBJ1-1; D gene unclear. Deletions cut 0 bases from V and 5 bases from J, with 8 bases between. Germline CDR1 SGDLS, CDR2 YYNGEE. The CDR3 has 13 amino acids. CDR3 in DNA: TGTGCCAGCAGCGTAGGGGGAGCTACTGAAGCTTTCTTT. As protein: CASSVGGATEAFF.

The rearrangement joins TRBV28 to TRBJ2-6, with D possibly TRBD1 on 5 matching bases. This CDR3 has 17 residues. Trimming removed 3 bases from V and 0 bases from J, with 12 bases in between. Germline V CDR1 and CDR2: MDHEN, SYDVKM. The CDR3 DNA sequence: TGTGCCAGCAGTTTCGGACAAACTACCTCTGGGGCCAACGTCCTGACTTTC. Translated: CASSFGQTTSGANVLTF.

The CDR3 region has the DNA TGTGCCAGTAGCCCCCGGGACCGATACGAGCAGTACTTC. Protein product: CASSPRDRYEQYF. This chain links TRBV19 with TRBJ2-7; D is possibly TRBD1 or TRBD2 (5 bases each). Trimming stripped 6 bases from V and 4 bases from J, with 13 bases between. This CDR3 has 13 residues. Germline CDR1 and CDR2: LNHDA and SQIVND (reference sequence).

The chain carries TRBV10-3 and TRBJ1-2; a possible D gene is TRBD1 (5 bases). The CDR3 has 13 amino acids. V lost 10 bases and J 4 bases, leaving 16 bases between the germline ends. Germline CDR1 reads ENHRY; CDR2 reads SYGVKD. CDR3 nucleotide sequence: TGTGCCACAACCCTGTTGGGGGGCTATGGCTACACCTTC. Translated, it gives CATTLLGGYGYTF.

J is TRBJ2-5 and V is TRBV9; TRBD2 aligns across 9 bases. The CDR3 consists of 16 residues. V gave up 0 bases and J gave up 0 bases; unmatched junction bases: 3. In germline, CDR1 is SGDLS, CDR2 YYNGEE. CDR3 bases: TGTGCCAGCAGCGTAGGTCTAGCGGGATACCAAGAGACCCAGTACTTC. This gives the protein CASSVGLAGYQETQYF.

V gene TRBV27 combines with J gene TRBJ2-7, with TRBD1 matching 9 bases. The V gene end was trimmed by 5 bases and the J gene end by 7 bases; junction bases not matched to a gene: 12. The CDR3 consists of 15 residues. CDR1 and CDR2 (germline): MNHEY, SMNVEV (reference sequence). CDR3 protein: CASSPGSGTGNEQYF. CDR3 sequence (DNA): TGTGCCAGCAGTCCAGGCTCCGGGACAGGGAATGAGCAGTACTTC.

J is TRBJ1-4 and V is TRBV7-6; D is perhaps TRBD1 (6 bases). Per the germline V gene, CDR1 is SGHVS and CDR2 is FNYEAQ. The V and J ends lost 1 base and 7 bases respectively, with 10 bases between them. The CDR3 has 14 amino acids. CDR3 sequence reads: CASSLGGLGEKLFF. The DNA of the CDR3 is TGTGCCAGCAGCTTAGGGGGGCTCGGTGAAAAACTGTTTTTT.